This T cell receptor beta chain was retrieved from a study of blood T cell repertoires in COVID-19. V was trimmed by 2 bases and J by 0 bases, leaving 7 bases between them. This CDR3 spans 14 amino acids. Germline-derived CDR1 and CDR2 are MNHEY and SVGAGI. In the source study's methods: Reference gene primer amplification gave nucleated cell count estimates. Sequenced by immunoSEQ multiplex PCR; TCRdb stores in-frame clones only, minus some. V and J calls and clone size come straight from that table; D and trimming were deduced from the DNA. The table includes 140,000 or so clones, approximately 81% detected once.

The chain recombines TRBV6-5 with TRBJ1-2; a possible D gene is TRBD1 (5 bases). The sequence derives from a human donor with acute or convalescent COVID-19. The donor label of this sample is uncertain. Sequenced material: peripheral blood. The CDR3 DNA reads TGTGCCAGCAGTTACGGGGGGGCTAACTATGGCTACACCTTC. It translates to CASSYGGANYGYTF.